This passage covers 9 T cell receptor beta chains from one sample sequenced in a study of T cells in Graves' hyperthyroidism and ophthalmopathy (dated by TCRdb to the late 2010s). Library preparation was by multiplex PCR. Reads for this sample came from an Illumina HiSeq 2000. The TCR beta CDR3 regions were amplified from RNA transcripts. The first round of RT-PCR for the TCR CDR3 was performed with the HTBI primer set and the Qiagen OneStep RT-PCR kit. TCRdb reanalyzed the raw reads on its own, using fastp at Q25 for trimming and MiXCR for clone calling, and kept in-frame beta chains. Each entry is one CDR3 protein sequence, shown with its most common DNA and genes. The sample yields some 570,000 distinct CDR3 sequences; approximately 17% were counted once. The ten top clones hold about 16% of the sample. Sequenced sample: blood. The receptors come from a woman under 30 with Graves' ophthalmopathy.

Many counts were recorded for this clonotype. The CDR3 coding sequence is TGCAGTGGGAGACGGGGGGTGGGCACAGATACGCAGTATTTT. It is translated as CSGRRGVGTDTQYF. The chain carries TRBV20-1 and TRBJ2-3, with TRBD2 matching 7 bases. The CDR3 has 14 residues. Germline V gives CDR1 DFQATT, CDR2 SNEGSKA (reference sequence). The V gene end was trimmed by 7 bases and the J gene end by 1 base; junction bases not matched to a gene: 8.

There are a few counts of this clonotype. The chain joins TRBV27 to TRBJ2-1, with a possible D match to TRBD2 (5 bases). CDR3 length: 14 amino acids. Germline CDR1 MNHEY, CDR2 SMNVEV (reference sequence). V lost 3 bases and J lost 6, with 12 bases in between. CDR3 protein: CASSFVEGPNEQFF. The CDR3 coding sequence is TGTGCCAGCAGTTTTGTAGAGGGCCCCAATGAGCAGTTCTTC.

This clonotype occurred a few times. This chain connects TRBV30 to TRBJ1-2; TRBD1 might be the D (5 bases). The CDR3 covers 13 residues. V lost 1 base and J 5 bases, leaving 11 bases between the germline ends. Looked up from germline, CDR1 is GTSNPN and CDR2 is SVGIG (reference sequence). The CDR3 coding sequence is TGTGCCTGGAGTGAGACAGAGGGGTATGGCTACACCTTC. Protein sequence: CAWSETEGYGYTF.

The chain has TRBV3-1 and TRBJ2-7, with D perhaps TRBD1 or TRBD2 (5 bases each). The CDR3 runs 15 residues. V was cut by 4 bases and J by 5 bases, with 18 bases left in between. CDR1 is LGHDT and CDR2 is YNNKEL in the germline V gene (reference sequence). The CDR3 DNA reads TGTGCCAGCAGCCCCCCAGACGGGGCGTCTAACGAGCAGTACTTC. Protein: CASSPPDGASNEQYF.

This clonotype was observed a handful of times. Since a much larger clone is just one base distant, this may be a read error. The rearrangement links TRBV2 to TRBJ1-1, with D perhaps matching TRBD1 (5 bases). This CDR3 spans 15 amino acids. Germline-derived CDR1 and CDR2 are SNHLY and FYNNEI. V gave up 4 bases and J gave up 6 bases, with 18 bases separating them. CDR3 sequence: CASSGGFGRVPEAFF. For the CDR3, the DNA is TGTGCCAGCAGTGGAGGTTTTGGCAGGGTCCCTGAAGCTTTCTTT.

This chain uses TRBV29-1 with TRBJ1-1, with TRBD1 identical over 8 bases. The germline V gene encodes CDR1 SQVTM and CDR2 ANQGSEA. The length of the CDR3 is 12 residues. V lost 6 bases, J lost 4 bases, and 4 bases stayed unmatched. The CDR3 DNA sequence: TGCAGCGTCGACGGACAGGGCACTGAAGCTTTCTTT. It specifies CSVDGQGTEAFF.

This clonotype has a handful of counts. The V and J genes are TRBV7-3 and TRBJ2-1, with TRBD2 identical over 7 bases. Germline values: CDR1 SGHTA, CDR2 FQGTGA. V lost 1 base to trimming and J lost 7 bases; unmatched junction nucleotides: 10. The CDR3 loop spans 16 amino acids. CDR3 sequence (DNA): TGTGCCAGCAGCTTAAAGGAGAGGGCGGGAGTGAATGAGCAGTTCTTC. Its protein is CASSLKERAGVNEQFF.

About this clonotype: This could be a read error, since a much larger clone is one nucleotide away. The rearrangement uses TRBV12-3 or TRBV12-4 and TRBJ2-5, with a possible D match to TRBD2 (5 bases). V dropped 4 bases and J dropped 5 bases, with 14 bases sitting between them. The CDR3 is 14 amino acids. The DNA of the CDR3 is TGTGCCAGCAGTTGGCTAGCCGCCACGGAGACCCAGTACTTC. Translation gives CASSWLAATETQYF.

The V call is TRBV29-1, the J call TRBJ2-5; D may be TRBD2 (6 bases). Between the trimmed V and J ends, which lost 1 base and 2 bases, there was a span of 11 bases. Germline CDR1 reads SQVTM; CDR2 reads ANQGSEA. This CDR3 is built from 14 residues. CDR3 amino acids: CSVEAPSEQETQYF. DNA of the CDR3: TGCAGCGTTGAAGCGCCTAGCGAGCAAGAGACCCAGTACTTC.